Following are 23 T cell receptor beta chains from one sample sequenced in a study of T-cell reconstitution after alpha-beta-depleted transplantation in children. The library targeted TCRbeta and was prepared with unique molecular identifiers. TCRdb passed the PCR reads through MiXCR, listing each CDR3 protein once. The profile shows a few hundred thousand distinct CDR3 sequences, roughly 10% of them singletons. The sample was PBMCs from the stem cell graft donor, taken from the stem cell graft. These receptors were obtained from a human donor who donated a stem cell graft to a child with acute myeloid leukemia.

This clonotype was counted at least ten times. CDR3 coding DNA: TGCAGTGCTAAGGGGACCAGGGCGACAATCCTGGACACCATATATTTT. Its protein is CSAKGTRATILDTIYF. This chain links TRBV20-1 with TRBJ1-3; a weak D match, TRBD1 (5 bases). The CDR3 is made up of 16 amino acids. CDR1 is DFQATT, CDR2 SNEGSKA, per germline (reference sequence). V dropped 4 bases and J dropped 8 bases, with 24 bases sitting between them.

The chain carries TRBV5-1 and TRBJ2-3; 8 bases line up with TRBD2. Germline V gene lookup returns CDR1 SGHRS and CDR2 YFSETQ. There are 15 residues in the CDR3. The V and J ends lost 4 bases and 2 bases, in that order; junction bases with no gene match: 6. CDR3 coding DNA: TGCGCCAGCAGCCTTAGCGGGGCCTACACAGATACGCAGTATTTT. It encodes CASSLSGAYTDTQYF.

This clonotype was recorded a few times. This chain links TRBV18 with TRBJ2-3; D uncertain. Trimming left V 4 bases short and J 2 bases short, with 13 bases between. Germline V gene data show CDR1 as KGHSH and CDR2 as LQKENI. This CDR3 spans 15 amino acids. CDR3 amino acids: CASSQDSFYTDTQYF. The CDR3 region has the DNA TGTGCCAGCTCACAAGACTCCTTTTACACAGATACGCAGTATTTT.

The chain combines TRBV12-3 or TRBV12-4 with TRBJ1-5, with TRBD1 matching over 8 bases. The CDR3 spans 15 residues. V lost 3 bases and J lost 4; bases outside the gene matches: 5. CDR3 sequence (DNA): TGTGCCAGCAGTTTCCAGACAGGGGTTAATCAGCCCCAGCATTTT. Protein: CASSFQTGVNQPQHF.

The rearrangement links TRBV4-1 to TRBJ2-1, with TRBD1 matching 7 bases. The J segment lost 3 bases and the V segment lost 0 bases, leaving 2 bases of the junction unmatched. This CDR3 is 15 amino acids long. Looked up from germline, CDR1 is MGHRA and CDR2 is YSYEKL. The CDR3, as DNA: TGCGCCAGCAGCCAAGAGTGGGACAGCTACAATGAGCAGTTCTTC. Translating gives CASSQEWDSYNEQFF.

The J gene is TRBJ1-2, the V gene TRBV9, with D perhaps TRBD1 (6 bases). Germline V lookup: CDR1 SGDLS, CDR2 YYNGEE. The length of the CDR3 is 14 residues. V lost 3 bases to trimming and J lost 3 bases, with 12 bases between them. CDR3 sequence: CASSATQGHYGYTF. DNA of the CDR3: TGTGCCAGCAGCGCAACACAGGGCCACTATGGCTACACCTTC.

The chain carries TRBV6-2 or TRBV6-3 and TRBJ2-5, with 8 bases fitting TRBD1. V trimming: 5 bases; J trimming: 5 bases; junction bases outside the gene matches: 13. CDR3 length: 16 residues. Per germline, CDR1 MNHEY and CDR2 SVGEGT. CDR3 sequence: CASSTGTGHPGETQYF. CDR3 DNA sequence: TGTGCCAGCAGTACCGGGACAGGACACCCGGGGGAGACCCAGTACTTC.

A few counts support this clonotype. The V call is TRBV29-1, the J call TRBJ2-7, with 7 bases fitting TRBD1. The CDR3 totals 15 residues. J was trimmed by 6 bases and V by 0 bases; bases with no gene match: 11. CDR1 is SQVTM and CDR2 is ANQGSEA in the germline V gene. The CDR3 region has the DNA TGCAGCGTTGAAGAGCCGACAGGGAGTAGGTCCGAGCAGTACTTC. Translated: CSVEEPTGSRSEQYF.

Only a few counts were recorded for this clonotype. The chain recombines TRBV20-1 with TRBJ2-1, with 7 bases identical to TRBD2. In germline, CDR1 is DFQATT, CDR2 SNEGSKA (reference sequence). V lost 3 bases and J lost 0; bases outside the gene matches: 5. The CDR3 totals 15 residues. The CDR3 here is CSASDGRSSYNEQFF. In DNA form, the CDR3 reads TGCAGTGCTAGTGACGGGAGGAGCTCCTACAATGAGCAGTTCTTC.

This clonotype came up a few times. This chain connects TRBV20-1 to TRBJ1-1, with 9 bases matching TRBD1. Germline V lookup: CDR1 DFQATT, CDR2 SNEGSKA (reference sequence). CDR3 size: 13 residues. V shed 5 bases, J shed 10 bases, and the junction held 11 bases outside the gene matches. CDR3 in amino acids: CSASRTGDSGAFF. In nucleotides, the CDR3 is TGCAGTGCTTCTAGGACAGGGGATTCGGGAGCTTTCTTT.

This clonotype was seen a handful of times. The chain combines TRBV12-3 or TRBV12-4 with TRBJ1-5, with 9 bases aligning to TRBD1. The junction had 6 bases not matched to a gene; V was cut back by 3 bases and J by 6 bases. The CDR3 is made up of 15 amino acids. The CDR3 region has the DNA TGTGCCAGCAGTTTCGGGACAGGGATTGTTCAGCCCCAGCATTTT. Its protein is CASSFGTGIVQPQHF.

This clonotype was counted only a few times. V gene TRBV20-1 combines with J gene TRBJ2-3; D unclear. Germline values: CDR1 DFQATT, CDR2 SNEGSKA (reference sequence). V lost 2 bases, J lost 0 bases, and 3 bases lay in between. This CDR3 comprises 12 residues. The CDR3 protein is CSARKSTDTQYF. DNA of the CDR3: TGCAGTGCTAGAAAGAGCACAGATACGCAGTATTTT.

This clonotype showed up many times. The gene calls are TRBV29-1 and TRBJ2-5; 11 bases line up with TRBD2. V was pared by 0 bases and J by 5 bases, with 5 bases of the junction left unmatched. The CDR3 has 15 amino acids. The germline V gene encodes CDR1 SQVTM and CDR2 ANQGSEA. The CDR3, as DNA: TGCAGCGTTGAAGATACTAGCGGGAGACAGGAGACCCAGTACTTC. Its protein product is CSVEDTSGRQETQYF.

The CDR3 DNA reads as TGTGCCAGCAGCCAGAGGGGGGCGGAGAATGAAAAACTGTTTTTT. It translates to CASSQRGAENEKLFF. This chain joins TRBV12-3 or TRBV12-4 and TRBJ1-4; TRBD1 is a possible D gene (6 bases). The CDR3 runs to 15 residues. Deletions cut 6 bases from V and 5 bases from J, with 16 bases between.

A few counts support this clonotype. The chain has TRBV11-2 and TRBJ2-1, with D perhaps TRBD2 (6 bases). This CDR3 is built from 18 residues. V was pared by 2 bases and J by 4 bases, with 21 bases between. The germline gives CDR1 SGHAT, CDR2 FQNNGV. The CDR3 nucleotides read TGTGCCAGCAGCTTATTTAGGACTAACTATGCCGGTTACAATGAGCAGTTCTTC. Translation gives CASSLFRTNYAGYNEQFF.

This chain joins TRBV2 and TRBJ1-6; 8 bases fit TRBD1. The CDR3 loop spans 14 amino acids. Germline CDR1 reads SNHLY; CDR2 reads FYNNEI. V lost 7 bases, J lost 8 bases, and 7 bases stayed unmatched. The CDR3 is CASKGTGGHSPLHF. CDR3 nucleotide sequence: TGTGCCAGCAAAGGGACAGGTGGTCATTCACCCCTCCACTTT.

The sample holds many counts of this clonotype. This sequence joins TRBV20-1 and TRBJ2-1; a possible D gene is TRBD1 (6 bases). The CDR3 loop spans 13 amino acids. In germline, CDR1 is DFQATT, CDR2 SNEGSKA (reference sequence). The V end was cut by 2 bases, the J end by 8 bases, with 13 bases between. CDR3 protein: CSARWAGGDEQFF. The CDR3 nucleotides read TGCAGTGCTAGATGGGCTGGGGGCGATGAGCAGTTCTTC.

The V and J genes are TRBV20-1 and TRBJ2-7; 8 bases are shared with TRBD2. J lost 5 bases, V lost 2 bases, and 8 bases had no gene match. CDR1 and CDR2 (germline): DFQATT, SNEGSKA (reference sequence). The CDR3 contains 14 residues. Written as DNA, the CDR3 is TGCAGTGCTAGAAATCCCGGGAGGGGGGACGAGCAGTACTTC. This sequence encodes CSARNPGRGDEQYF.

This clonotype was detected only a few times. This chain uses TRBV6-1 with TRBJ1-1; no clear D. Germline lookup yields CDR1 MNHNS and CDR2 SASEGT. Trimming pared 4 bases from V and 3 bases from J, leaving 6 bases between. CDR3 size: 12 residues. Here the CDR3 reads CASSVSDTEAFF. The DNA for the CDR3 is TGTGCCAGCAGTGTGTCGGACACTGAAGCTTTCTTT.

In this sample, this clonotype turned up a few times. The rearrangement links TRBV6-5 to TRBJ2-7; D assignment may be TRBD1 or TRBD2 (5 bases each). The CDR3 covers 15 residues. Looked up from germline, CDR1 is MNHEY and CDR2 is SVGAGI. Deletions cut 2 bases from V and 1 base from J, with 12 bases between. CDR3: CASSYGDPSSYEQYF. CDR3 nucleotides: TGTGCCAGCAGTTACGGGGACCCCTCTTCCTACGAGCAGTACTTC.

This clonotype occurred many times. The chain joins TRBV12-3 or TRBV12-4 to TRBJ2-2; 11 nucleotides agree with TRBD2. V gave up 6 bases and J gave up 6 bases; unmatched junction bases: 6. The CDR3 is 15 amino acids. The CDR3 bases are TGTGCCAGCAGAACGGTAGCGGGAGGGGCCGGGGAGCTGTTTTTT. This translates into CASRTVAGGAGELFF.

The gene calls are TRBV11-1 and TRBJ2-5; D remains unclear. Germline-derived CDR1 and CDR2 are SGHAT and FQDESV (reference sequence). The CDR3 runs to 16 residues. The V end was cut by 2 bases, the J end by 2 bases, with 15 bases between. This chain's CDR3 is CASSLSIFNTQETQYF. Here the CDR3 DNA reads TGTGCCAGCAGCTTATCGATCTTTAACACACAAGAGACCCAGTACTTC.

In this sample, this clonotype turned up a few times. V and J are TRBV28 and TRBJ2-5; 11 positions match TRBD2. V lost 4 bases, J lost 2 bases, and 9 bases stayed unmatched. The CDR3 has 17 residues. Per the germline V gene, CDR1 is MDHEN and CDR2 is SYDVKM. In nucleotides, the CDR3 is TGTGCCAGCAGTTCAGCCGGGACTAGCGGAAATCAAGAGACCCAGTACTTC. Protein sequence: CASSSAGTSGNQETQYF.